This T cell receptor (beta chain) derives from a study of T cell changes during pregnancy in multiple sclerosis. V shed 0 bases and J shed 6 bases, with 9 bases lying between them. The CDR3 contains 13 residues. Per germline, CDR1 KGHSH and CDR2 LQKENI. Assay: immunoSEQ multiplex PCR; the TCRdb copy retains only in-frame clones and omits some. The table includes 57,000 or so clones, roughly 91% detected once. The chain carries TRBV18 and TRBJ2-7, with D tentatively TRBD2 (6 bases). The input for sequencing was peripheral blood, taken in the third trimester of pregnancy. This clonotype originated in a female donor in good health, enrolled as a control in a pregnancy study. CDR3 region: CASSPPVGGEQYF. The CDR3 DNA sequence: TGTGCCAGCTCACCACCGGTCGGGGGCGAGCAGTACTTC.